These 2 T cell receptor beta chains were sequenced from one sample in a study of blood T cell repertoires in COVID-19. Profiled with immunoSEQ multiplex PCR; TCRdb holds only in-frame clones, not every one. The table lists hundreds of thousands of clones, 65% to 90% of them singletons, with 4.5% to 6% in the top ten. Sequences were obtained from peripheral blood. These receptors originate from a man aged 50 to 59 with active or convalescent COVID-19.

The J gene is TRBJ2-5, the V gene TRBV2, with 10 bases matching TRBD2. The CDR3 sequence is 14 residues long. CDR1 is SNHLY, CDR2 FYNNEI, per germline. J lost 7 bases, V lost 2 bases, and 4 bases had no gene match. CDR3 sequence: CASSELAGVGTQYF. CDR3 nucleotide sequence: TGTGCCAGCAGTGAACTAGCGGGAGTAGGGACCCAGTACTTC.

This chain links TRBV9 with TRBJ2-2; the match to TRBD1 covers 11 bases. The CDR3 consists of 17 residues. Looked up from germline, CDR1 is SGDLS and CDR2 is YYNGEE. The ends lost 3 bases at V and 6 bases at J; junction bases unmatched: 10. The DNA of the CDR3 is TGTGCCAGCAGCGCAAGGACAGGGGGCGCGTTATCCGGGGAGCTGTTTTTT. Translated, it gives CASSARTGGALSGELFF.